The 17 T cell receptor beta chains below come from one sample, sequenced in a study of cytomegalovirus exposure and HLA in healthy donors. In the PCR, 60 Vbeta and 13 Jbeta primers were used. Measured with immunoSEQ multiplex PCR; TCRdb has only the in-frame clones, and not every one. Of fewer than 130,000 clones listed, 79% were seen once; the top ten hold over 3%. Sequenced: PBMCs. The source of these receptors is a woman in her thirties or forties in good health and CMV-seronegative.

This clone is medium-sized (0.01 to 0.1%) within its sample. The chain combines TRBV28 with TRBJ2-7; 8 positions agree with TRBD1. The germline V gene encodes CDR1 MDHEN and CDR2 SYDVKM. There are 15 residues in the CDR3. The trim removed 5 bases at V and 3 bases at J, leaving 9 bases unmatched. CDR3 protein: CASSPSRTGNYEQYF. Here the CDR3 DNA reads TGTGCCAGCAGTCCGTCCAGGACAGGGAACTACGAGCAGTACTTC.

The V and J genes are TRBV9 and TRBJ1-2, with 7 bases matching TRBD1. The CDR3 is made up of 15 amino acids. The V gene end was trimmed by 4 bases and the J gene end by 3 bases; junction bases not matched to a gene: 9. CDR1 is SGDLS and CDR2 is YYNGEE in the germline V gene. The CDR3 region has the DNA TGTGCCAGCAGCAAAGGGGGCGCTCTGGACTATGGCTACACCTTC. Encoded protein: CASSKGGALDYGYTF. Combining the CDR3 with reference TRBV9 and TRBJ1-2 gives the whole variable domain DSGVTQTPKHLITATGQRVTLRCSPRSGDLSVYWYQQSLDQGLQFLIQYYNGEERAKGNILERFSAQQFPDLHSELNLSSLELGDSALYFCASSKGGALDYGYTFGSGTRLTVV.

CDR3: CASSEVSRLARTDEQFF. The DNA of the CDR3 is TGTGCCAGCAGTGAAGTTTCGCGGCTAGCGAGAACAGATGAGCAGTTCTTC. V and J are TRBV2 and TRBJ2-1, with D perhaps matching TRBD2 (6 bases). This CDR3 region has 17 residues. The germline gives CDR1 SNHLY, CDR2 FYNNEI. Trimming took off 1 base at V and 8 bases at J, with 21 bases between the two ends.

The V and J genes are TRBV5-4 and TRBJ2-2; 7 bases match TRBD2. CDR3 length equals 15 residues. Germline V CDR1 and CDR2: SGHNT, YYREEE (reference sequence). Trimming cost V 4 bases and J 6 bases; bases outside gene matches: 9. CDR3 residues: CASSGGGPGAGELFF. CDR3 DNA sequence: TGTGCCAGCAGCGGCGGGGGACCGGGGGCCGGGGAGCTGTTTTTT.

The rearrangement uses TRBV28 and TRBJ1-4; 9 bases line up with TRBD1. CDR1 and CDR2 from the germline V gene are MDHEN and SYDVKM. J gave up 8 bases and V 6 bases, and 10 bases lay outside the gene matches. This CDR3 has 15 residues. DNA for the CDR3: TGTGCCAGCAGACCCAGGGACAGGGTGGGGGAAAAACTGTTTTTT. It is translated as CASRPRDRVGEKLFF.

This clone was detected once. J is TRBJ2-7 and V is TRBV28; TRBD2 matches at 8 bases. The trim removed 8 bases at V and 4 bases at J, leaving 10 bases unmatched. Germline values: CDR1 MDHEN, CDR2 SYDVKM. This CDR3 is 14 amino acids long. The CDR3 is CASALAGRAYEQYF. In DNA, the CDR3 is TGTGCCAGCGCTTTGGCCGGGAGGGCATACGAGCAGTACTTC.

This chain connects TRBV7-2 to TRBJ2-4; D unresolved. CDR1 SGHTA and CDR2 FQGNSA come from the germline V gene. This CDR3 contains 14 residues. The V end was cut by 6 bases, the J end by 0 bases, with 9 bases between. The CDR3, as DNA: TGTGCCAGCAGTCCTTCACTAGCCAAAAACATTCAGTACTTC. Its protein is CASSPSLAKNIQYF. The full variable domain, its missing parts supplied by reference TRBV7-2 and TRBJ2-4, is GAGVSQSPSNKVTEKGKDVELRCDPISGHTALYWYRQSLGQGLEFLIYFQGNSAPDKSGLPSDRFSAERTGGSVSTLTIQRTQQEDSAVYLCASSPSLAKNIQYFGAGTRLSVL.

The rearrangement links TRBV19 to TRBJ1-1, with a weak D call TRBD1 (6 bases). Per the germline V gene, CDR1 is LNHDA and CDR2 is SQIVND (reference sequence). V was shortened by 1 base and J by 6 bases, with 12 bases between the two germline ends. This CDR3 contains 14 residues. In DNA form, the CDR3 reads TGTGCCAGTAGTATAGCCAGGGGAATCGCTGAAGCTTTCTTT. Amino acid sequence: CASSIARGIAEAFF.

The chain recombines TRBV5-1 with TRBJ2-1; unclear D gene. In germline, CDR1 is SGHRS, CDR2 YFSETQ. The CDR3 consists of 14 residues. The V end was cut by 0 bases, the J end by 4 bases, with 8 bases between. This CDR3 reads CASSLGIGYNEQFF. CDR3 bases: TGCGCCAGCAGCTTGGGGATCGGGTACAATGAGCAGTTCTTC.

The CDR3 nucleotides are TGTGCCAGCAGCCAAGCAGGGAGGAGCACTGAAGCTTTCTTT. This translates into CASSQAGRSTEAFF. This sequence joins TRBV14 and TRBJ1-1; a possible D gene is TRBD1 (5 bases). The V and J ends lost 1 base and 4 bases respectively, with 10 bases between them. Per the germline V gene, CDR1 is SGHDN and CDR2 is FVKESK. The CDR3 totals 14 residues.

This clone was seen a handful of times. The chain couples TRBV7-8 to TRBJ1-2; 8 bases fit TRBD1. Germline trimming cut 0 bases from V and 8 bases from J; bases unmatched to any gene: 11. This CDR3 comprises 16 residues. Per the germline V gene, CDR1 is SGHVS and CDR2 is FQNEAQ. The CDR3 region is CASSLAGQASLGGYTF. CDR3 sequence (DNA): TGTGCCAGCAGCTTAGCGGGACAGGCCAGCCTCGGGGGCTACACCTTC.

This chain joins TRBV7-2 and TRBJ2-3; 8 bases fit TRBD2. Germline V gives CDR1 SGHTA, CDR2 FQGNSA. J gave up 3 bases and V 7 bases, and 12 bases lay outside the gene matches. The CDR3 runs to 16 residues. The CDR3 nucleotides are TGTGCCAGCACCCTGGGGTTAGCTAGCGGGACAGATACGCAGTATTTT. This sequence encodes CASTLGLASGTDTQYF.

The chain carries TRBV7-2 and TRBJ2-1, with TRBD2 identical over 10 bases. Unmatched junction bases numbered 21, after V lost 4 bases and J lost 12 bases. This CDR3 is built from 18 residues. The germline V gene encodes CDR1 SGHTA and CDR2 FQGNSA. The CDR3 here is CASSSPLKTTLAGGLQFF. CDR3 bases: TGTGCCAGCAGCTCACCTCTAAAAACGACATTAGCGGGAGGTCTGCAGTTCTTC.

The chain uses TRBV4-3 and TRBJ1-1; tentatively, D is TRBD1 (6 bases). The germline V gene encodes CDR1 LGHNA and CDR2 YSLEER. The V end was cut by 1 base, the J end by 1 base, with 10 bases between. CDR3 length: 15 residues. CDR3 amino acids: CASSQGLGANTEAFF. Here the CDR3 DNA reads TGCGCCAGCAGCCAAGGGCTGGGGGCGAACACTGAAGCTTTCTTT.

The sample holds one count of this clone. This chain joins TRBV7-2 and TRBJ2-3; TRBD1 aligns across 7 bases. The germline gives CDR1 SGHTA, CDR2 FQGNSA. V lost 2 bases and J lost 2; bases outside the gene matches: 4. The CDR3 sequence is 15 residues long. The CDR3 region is CASSLRQGLTDTQYF. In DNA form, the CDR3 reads TGTGCCAGCAGCTTACGACAGGGTCTCACAGATACGCAGTATTTT.

The CDR3 region has the DNA TGTGCCAGCACAGGGGTAGCTAACTATGGCTACACCTTC. It codes for CASTGVANYGYTF. The gene calls are TRBV2 and TRBJ1-2; D might be TRBD1 (6 bases). There are 13 residues in the CDR3. Germline V gene data show CDR1 as SNHLY and CDR2 as FYNNEI. V lost 7 bases to trimming and J lost 0 bases, with 9 bases between them.

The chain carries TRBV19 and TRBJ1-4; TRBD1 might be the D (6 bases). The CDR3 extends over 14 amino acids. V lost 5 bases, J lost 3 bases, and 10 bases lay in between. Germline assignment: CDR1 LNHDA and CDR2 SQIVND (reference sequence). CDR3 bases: TGTGCCAGTAGTGCGGGGGCGGCTAATGAAAAACTGTTTTTT. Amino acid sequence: CASSAGAANEKLFF.